The rows below give T cell receptor beta chains drawn from one sample of a study of T cell repertoires in cytomegalovirus infection. In TCRdb, the reads were re-called with MiXCR into one record per CDR3 protein. The table has 200,000 to 300,000 distinct CDR3 sequences, roughly 10% seen once. The sequenced material came from PBMCs. The receptor set was obtained from a human donor in good health (CMV status not recorded). Some clones in this sample may be carry-over from other donors' samples. Each CDR3 is given with its conserved first and last residue. Each record gives: J gene, V gene, clone size, D gene, CDR3 DNA, CDR3 protein. The D gene is left open where the match is weak. The size entry is marked missing in some rows and otherwise reads once, few, many or a size class.

j_gene: TRBJ2-3
v_gene: TRBV4-3
abundance: many
d_gene: -
CDR3nt: TGCGCCAGCAGCTTCCAAGGCGCGATTGATACGCAGTATTTT
CDR3aa: CASSFQGAIDTQYF

j_gene: TRBJ1-1
v_gene: TRBV20-1
abundance: -
d_gene: -
CDR3nt: TGCAGTGCTAGAGATGGAGGGGGATTGAACACTGAAGCTTTCTTT
CDR3aa: CSARDGGGLNTEAFF

j_gene: TRBJ2-7
v_gene: TRBV28
abundance: -
d_gene: TRBD1
CDR3nt: TGTGCCAGCAGCAGCGGGACAGGGGCCGTCGACTACGAGCAGTACTTC
CDR3aa: CASSSGTGAVDYEQYF

j_gene: TRBJ2-3
v_gene: TRBV7-9
abundance: few
d_gene: TRBD2
CDR3nt: TGTGCCAGCAGCTCCTGGACTAGCGGGGTCAAAGATACGCAGTATTTT
CDR3aa: CASSSWTSGVKDTQYF

j_gene: TRBJ1-1
v_gene: TRBV7-2
abundance: many
d_gene: TRBD1
CDR3nt: TGTGCCAGCAGCATAGTACAGGGACAGGGGGCTTTCTTT
CDR3aa: CASSIVQGQGAFF

j_gene: TRBJ1-5
v_gene: TRBV20-1
abundance: many
d_gene: -
CDR3nt: TGCAGTGCTCAAACCGGTAATCAGCCCCAGCATTTT
CDR3aa: CSAQTGNQPQHF

j_gene: TRBJ2-3
v_gene: TRBV7-9
abundance: -
d_gene: -
CDR3nt: TGTGCCAGCAGCTCCCTCGGGGCGGCAGATACGCAGTATTTT
CDR3aa: CASSSLGAADTQYF

j_gene: TRBJ1-2
v_gene: TRBV25-1
abundance: -
d_gene: TRBD1
CDR3nt: TGTGCCAGCAGTGAAGCCCCGACAGGGACCTATGGCTACACCTTC
CDR3aa: CASSEAPTGTYGYTF

j_gene: TRBJ1-1
v_gene: TRBV24-1
abundance: -
d_gene: -
CDR3nt: TGTGCCACCAGTGATGGGACGAACACTGAAGCTTTCTTT
CDR3aa: CATSDGTNTEAFF

j_gene: TRBJ1-3
v_gene: TRBV7-2
abundance: many
d_gene: -
CDR3nt: TGTGCCAGCAGCCAGCAGGGCGGATCCTCTGGAAACACCATATATTTT
CDR3aa: CASSQQGGSSGNTIYF

j_gene: TRBJ2-7
v_gene: TRBV6-1
abundance: few
d_gene: -
CDR3nt: TGTGCCACCAGTGGCGAGTGGTACGAGCAGTACTTC
CDR3aa: CATSGEWYEQYF

j_gene: TRBJ2-2
v_gene: TRBV6-8
abundance: many
d_gene: TRBD1
CDR3nt: TGTGCCAGCGCCGGGACAGGGGACACCGGGGAGCTGTTTTTT
CDR3aa: CASAGTGDTGELFF

j_gene: TRBJ2-5
v_gene: TRBV7-2
abundance: many
d_gene: -
CDR3nt: TGTGCCAGCAGCTCCGGGACCACAGAGACCCAGTACTTC
CDR3aa: CASSSGTTETQYF

j_gene: TRBJ1-1
v_gene: TRBV19
abundance: many
d_gene: TRBD1
CDR3nt: TGTGCCTCTCGGAGGGACAGCCGGCGGATGAACACTGAAGCTTTCTTT
CDR3aa: CASRRDSRRMNTEAFF

j_gene: TRBJ1-5
v_gene: TRBV19
abundance: -
d_gene: -
CDR3nt: TGTGCCAGTACCCCGTCCGACGGGAATACGCAGCCCCAGCATTTT
CDR3aa: CASTPSDGNTQPQHF